This record concerns one T cell receptor beta chain sequence. Its antigen is unknown. Germline V gives CDR1 WNHNN, CDR2 SYGVQD (reference sequence). The J segment lost 7 bases and the V segment lost 3 bases, leaving 4 bases of the junction unmatched. The CDR3 has 13 residues. These data originate in a study of identical twins. One entry per CDR3 protein results from TCRdb running MiXCR on the 5' RACE reads. The sample holds 500,000 to 550,000 distinct CDR3 sequences, under 25% seen once. Points from the study as a whole: Whereas memory repertoires showed no such difference, abundant cord blood beta clonotypes carried fewer insertions. Twins shared out-of-frame alpha sequences with excess low generation probability. Beta out-of-frame twin sharing showed a weaker excess.

These same data were also listed under a study on yellow fever vaccine responses in identical twins. That publication notes: Twin vaccine T cell responses reportedly seemed partly convergent, partly personalized.

The source material was CD4+ T cells sorted from blood. V gene TRBV10-1 combines with J gene TRBJ1-2; 8 nucleotides line up with TRBD1. The TCR originated in a woman aged 18-29 years in good health. CDR3 residues: CASSDGTGFGYTF. The CDR3 coding sequence is TGCGCCAGCAGTGACGGGACAGGTTTTGGCTACACCTTC.